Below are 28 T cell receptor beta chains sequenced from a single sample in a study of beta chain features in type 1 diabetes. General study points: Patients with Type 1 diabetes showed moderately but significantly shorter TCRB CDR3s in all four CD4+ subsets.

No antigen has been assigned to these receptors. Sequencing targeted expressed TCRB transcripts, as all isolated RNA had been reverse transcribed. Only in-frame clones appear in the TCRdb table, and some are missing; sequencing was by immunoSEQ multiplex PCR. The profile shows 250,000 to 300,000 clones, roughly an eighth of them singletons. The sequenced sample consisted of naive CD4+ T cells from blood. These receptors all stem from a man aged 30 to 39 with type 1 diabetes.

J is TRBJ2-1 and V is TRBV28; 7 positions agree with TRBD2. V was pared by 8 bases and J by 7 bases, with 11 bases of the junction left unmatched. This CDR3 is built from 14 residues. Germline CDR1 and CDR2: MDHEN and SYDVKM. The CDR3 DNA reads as TGTGCCAGCCACGGGCGGGAGTTATTTAATGAGCAGTTCTTC. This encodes CASHGRELFNEQFF. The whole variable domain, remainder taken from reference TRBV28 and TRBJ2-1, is DVKVTQSSRYLVKRTGEKVFLECVQDMDHENMFWYRQDPGLGLRLIYFSYDVKMKEKGDIPEGYSVSREKKERFSLILESASTNQTSMYLCASHGRELFNEQFFGPGTRLTVL.

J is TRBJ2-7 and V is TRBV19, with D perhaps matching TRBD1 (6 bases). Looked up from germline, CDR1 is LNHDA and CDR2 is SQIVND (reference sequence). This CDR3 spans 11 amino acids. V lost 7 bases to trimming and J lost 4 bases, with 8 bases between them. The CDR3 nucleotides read TGTGCCAGTAAAGACAGGTACGAGCAGTACTTC. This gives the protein CASKDRYEQYF.

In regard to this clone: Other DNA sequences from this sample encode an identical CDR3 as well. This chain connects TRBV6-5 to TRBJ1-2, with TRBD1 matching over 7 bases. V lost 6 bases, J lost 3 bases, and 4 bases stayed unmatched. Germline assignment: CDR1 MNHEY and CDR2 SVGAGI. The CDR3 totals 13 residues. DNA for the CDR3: TGTGCCAGCAGCCGCACAGGGGACTATGGCTACACCTTC. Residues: CASSRTGDYGYTF.

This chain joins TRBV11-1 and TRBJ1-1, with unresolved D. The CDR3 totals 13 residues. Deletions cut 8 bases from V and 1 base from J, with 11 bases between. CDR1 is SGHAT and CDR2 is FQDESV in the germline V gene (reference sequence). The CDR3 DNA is TGTGCCAGCGGTGTCGGAGCGAACACTGAAGCTTTCTTT. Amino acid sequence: CASGVGANTEAFF.

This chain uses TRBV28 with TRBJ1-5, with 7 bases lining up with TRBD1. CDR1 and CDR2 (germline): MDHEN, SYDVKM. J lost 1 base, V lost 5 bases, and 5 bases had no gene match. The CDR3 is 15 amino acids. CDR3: CASSPGQWSNQPQHF. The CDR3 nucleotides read TGTGCCAGCAGTCCGGGACAGTGGAGCAATCAGCCCCAGCATTTT.

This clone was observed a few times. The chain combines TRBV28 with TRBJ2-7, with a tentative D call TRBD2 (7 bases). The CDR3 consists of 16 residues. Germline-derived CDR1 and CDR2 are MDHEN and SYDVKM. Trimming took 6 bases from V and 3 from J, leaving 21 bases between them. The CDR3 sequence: CASRGGGGGSFYEQYF. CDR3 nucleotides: TGTGCCAGCAGGGGCGGCGGGGGCGGGAGCTTCTACGAGCAGTACTTC.

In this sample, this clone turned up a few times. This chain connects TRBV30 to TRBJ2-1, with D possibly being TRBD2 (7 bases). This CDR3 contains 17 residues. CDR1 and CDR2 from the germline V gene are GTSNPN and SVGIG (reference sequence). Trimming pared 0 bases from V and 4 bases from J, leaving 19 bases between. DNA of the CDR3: TGTGCCTGGAGTGTAGGGGGGGGAGTGCGGGGTTACAATGAGCAGTTCTTC. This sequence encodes CAWSVGGGVRGYNEQFF.

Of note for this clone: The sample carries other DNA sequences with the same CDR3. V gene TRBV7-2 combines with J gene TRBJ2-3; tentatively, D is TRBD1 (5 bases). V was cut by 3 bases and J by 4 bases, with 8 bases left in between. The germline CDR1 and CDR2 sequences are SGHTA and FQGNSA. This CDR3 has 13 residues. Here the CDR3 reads CASSFQGADTQYF. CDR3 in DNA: TGTGCCAGCAGCTTTCAGGGTGCAGATACGCAGTATTTT.

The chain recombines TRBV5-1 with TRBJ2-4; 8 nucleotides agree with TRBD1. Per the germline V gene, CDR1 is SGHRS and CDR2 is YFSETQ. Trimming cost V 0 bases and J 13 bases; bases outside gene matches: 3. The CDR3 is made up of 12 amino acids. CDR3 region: CASSLGTGTQYF. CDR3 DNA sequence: TGCGCCAGCAGCTTGGGGACAGGGACGCAGTACTTC.

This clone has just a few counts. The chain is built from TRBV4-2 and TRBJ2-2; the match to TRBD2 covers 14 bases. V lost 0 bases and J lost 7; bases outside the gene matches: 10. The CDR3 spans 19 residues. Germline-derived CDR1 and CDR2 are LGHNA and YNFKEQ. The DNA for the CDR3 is TGTGCCAGCAGCCAAGAATTGGGGACTAGCGGGGGACTATACGGGGAGCTGTTTTTT. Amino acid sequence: CASSQELGTSGGLYGELFF.

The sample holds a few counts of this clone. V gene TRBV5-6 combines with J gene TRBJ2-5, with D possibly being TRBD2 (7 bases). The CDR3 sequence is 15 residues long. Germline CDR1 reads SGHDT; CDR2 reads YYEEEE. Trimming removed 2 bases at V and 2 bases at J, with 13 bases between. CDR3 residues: CASSFQGRGQETQYF. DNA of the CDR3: TGTGCCAGCAGCTTTCAGGGGCGGGGGCAAGAGACCCAGTACTTC.

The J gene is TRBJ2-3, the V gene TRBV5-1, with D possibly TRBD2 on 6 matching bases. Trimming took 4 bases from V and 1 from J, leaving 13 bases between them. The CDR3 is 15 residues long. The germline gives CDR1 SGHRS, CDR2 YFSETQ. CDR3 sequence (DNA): TGCGCCAGCAGCGAAACTAGCCCCCGCACAGATACGCAGTATTTT. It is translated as CASSETSPRTDTQYF.

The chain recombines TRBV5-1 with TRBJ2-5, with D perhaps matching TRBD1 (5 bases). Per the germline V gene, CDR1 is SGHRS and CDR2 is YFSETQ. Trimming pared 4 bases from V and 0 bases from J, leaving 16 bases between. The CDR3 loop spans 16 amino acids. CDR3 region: CASSPDRRVYQETQYF. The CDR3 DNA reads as TGCGCCAGCAGCCCAGACAGAAGGGTTTACCAAGAGACCCAGTACTTC.

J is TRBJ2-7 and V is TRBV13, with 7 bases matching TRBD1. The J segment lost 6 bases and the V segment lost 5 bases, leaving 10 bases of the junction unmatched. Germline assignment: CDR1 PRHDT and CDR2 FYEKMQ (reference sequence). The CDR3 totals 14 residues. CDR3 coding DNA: TGTGCCAGCAGCCCCAACAGGGGAAGGGCCGAGCAGTACTTC. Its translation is CASSPNRGRAEQYF.

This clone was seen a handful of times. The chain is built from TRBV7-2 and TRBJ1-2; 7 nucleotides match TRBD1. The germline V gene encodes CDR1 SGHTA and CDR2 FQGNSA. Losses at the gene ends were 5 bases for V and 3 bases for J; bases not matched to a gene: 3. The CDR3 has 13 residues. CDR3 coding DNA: TGTGCCAGCAGCCCCGACAGGGACTATGGCTACACCTTC. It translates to CASSPDRDYGYTF.

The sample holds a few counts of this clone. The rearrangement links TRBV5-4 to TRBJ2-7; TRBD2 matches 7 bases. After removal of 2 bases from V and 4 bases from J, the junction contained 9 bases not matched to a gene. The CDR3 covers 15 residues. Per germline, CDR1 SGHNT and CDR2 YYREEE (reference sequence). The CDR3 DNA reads TGTGCCAGCAGCTTCGGACCGGGACTACAATACGAGCAGTACTTC. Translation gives CASSFGPGLQYEQYF.

The CDR3 sequence is CASSVRGTGLDEQFF. In DNA, the CDR3 is TGTGCCAGCAGCGTTCGGGGGACGGGTCTCGATGAGCAGTTCTTC. The rearrangement uses TRBV2 and TRBJ2-1, with a weak D call TRBD2 (6 bases). V dropped 6 bases and J dropped 8 bases, with 20 bases sitting between them. This CDR3 contains 15 residues. CDR1 SNHLY and CDR2 FYNNEI come from the germline V gene.

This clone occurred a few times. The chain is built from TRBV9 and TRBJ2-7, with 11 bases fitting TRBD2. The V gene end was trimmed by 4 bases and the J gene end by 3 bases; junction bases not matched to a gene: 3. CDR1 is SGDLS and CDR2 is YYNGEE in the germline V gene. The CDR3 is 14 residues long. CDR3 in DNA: TGTGCCAGCAGCATGGGACTAGCGGACTACGAGCAGTACTTC. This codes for CASSMGLADYEQYF.

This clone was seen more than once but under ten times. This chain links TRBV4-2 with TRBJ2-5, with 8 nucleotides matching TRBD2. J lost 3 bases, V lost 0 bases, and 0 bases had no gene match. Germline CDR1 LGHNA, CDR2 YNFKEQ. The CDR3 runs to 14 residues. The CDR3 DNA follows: TGTGCCAGCAGCCAAGAACTAGCGGAAGAGACCCAGTACTTC. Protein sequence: CASSQELAEETQYF.

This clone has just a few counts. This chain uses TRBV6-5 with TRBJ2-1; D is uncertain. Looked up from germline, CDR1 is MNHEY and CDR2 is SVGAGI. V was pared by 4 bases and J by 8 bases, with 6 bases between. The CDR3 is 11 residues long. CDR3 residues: CASSFLYEQFF. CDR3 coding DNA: TGTGCCAGCAGTTTTTTATATGAGCAGTTCTTC.

The CDR3 DNA is TGTGCCATCAGCGGGACAGTCATGAACACTGAAGCTTTCTTT. This encodes CAISGTVMNTEAFF. V is TRBV10-3 and J is TRBJ1-1; 7 positions agree with TRBD1. Germline values: CDR1 ENHRY, CDR2 SYGVKD. This CDR3 has 14 amino acids. V shed 6 bases and J 0 bases; nucleotides not matched to a gene: 4.

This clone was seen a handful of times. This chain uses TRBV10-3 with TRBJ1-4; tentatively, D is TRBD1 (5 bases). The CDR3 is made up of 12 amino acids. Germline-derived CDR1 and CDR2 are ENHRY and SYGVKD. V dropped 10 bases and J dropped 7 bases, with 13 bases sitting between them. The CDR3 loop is CATGDRGEKLFF. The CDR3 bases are TGTGCCACGGGGGACCGCGGTGAAAAACTGTTTTTT.

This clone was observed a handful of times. The CDR3 coding sequence is TGTGCCAGCAGCTTAGAGCAGGGGGATTTCTACGAGCAGTACTTC. Its translation is CASSLEQGDFYEQYF. The chain carries TRBV7-9 and TRBJ2-7; 7 bases line up with TRBD1. The junction had 6 bases not matched to a gene; V was cut back by 1 base and J by 3 bases. The CDR3 runs to 15 residues. Per the germline V gene, CDR1 is SEHNR and CDR2 is FQNEAQ (reference sequence).

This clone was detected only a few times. CDR3 sequence reads: CASSLSYTGYTF. The CDR3 DNA is TGTGCCAGCAGCCTTTCCTATACTGGCTACACCTTC. The chain has TRBV14 and TRBJ1-2; D not resolved. In germline, CDR1 is SGHDN, CDR2 FVKESK. The length of the CDR3 is 12 residues. Trimming removed 4 bases at V and 7 bases at J, with 10 bases between.

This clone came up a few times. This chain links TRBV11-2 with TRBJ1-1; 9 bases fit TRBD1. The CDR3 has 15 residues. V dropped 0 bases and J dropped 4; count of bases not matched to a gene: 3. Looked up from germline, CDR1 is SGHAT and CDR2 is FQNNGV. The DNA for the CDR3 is TGTGCCAGCAGCTTAGAGACAGGGGGTCGCACTGAAGCTTTCTTT. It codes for CASSLETGGRTEAFF.

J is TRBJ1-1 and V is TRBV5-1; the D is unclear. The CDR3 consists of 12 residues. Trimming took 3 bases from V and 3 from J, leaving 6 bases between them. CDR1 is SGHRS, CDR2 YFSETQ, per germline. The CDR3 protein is CASSWSDTEAFF. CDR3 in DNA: TGCGCCAGCAGCTGGTCGGACACTGAAGCTTTCTTT.

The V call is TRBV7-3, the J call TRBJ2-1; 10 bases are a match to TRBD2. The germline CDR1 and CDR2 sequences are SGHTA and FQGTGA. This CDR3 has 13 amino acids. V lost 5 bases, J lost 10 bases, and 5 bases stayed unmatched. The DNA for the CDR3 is TGTGCCAGCAGCCCTGGACTAGCGGAGGAGCAGTTCTTC. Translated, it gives CASSPGLAEEQFF. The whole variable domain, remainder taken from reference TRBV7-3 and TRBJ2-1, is GAGVSQTPSNKVTEKGKYVELRCDPISGHTALYWYRQSLGQGPEFLIYFQGTGAADDSGLPNDRFFAVRPEGSVSTLKIQRTERGDSAVYLCASSPGLAEEQFFGPGTRLTVL.

CDR3 in amino acids: CASSEMGAGQPQHF. The DNA of the CDR3 is TGTGCCAGCAGTGAAATGGGGGCCGGTCAGCCCCAGCATTTT. The chain is built from TRBV2 and TRBJ1-5, with TRBD1 as a possible D gene (6 bases). V lost 2 bases to trimming and J lost 6 bases, with 11 bases between them. Germline V gene data show CDR1 as SNHLY and CDR2 as FYNNEI. This CDR3 contains 14 residues.